These T cell receptor beta chains were read from a single sample in a study of blood T cell repertoires in COVID-19. Libraries were prepared by immunoSEQ multiplex PCR; TCRdb keeps only in-frame clonotypes and omits some of them. The table includes approximately 200,000 clones, 86% detected once. Sample: peripheral blood. The receptors were gathered from a woman aged 25 to 39 with active or convalescent COVID-19. The CDR3 runs from the conserved cysteine through the conserved F or W. A D gene is named only where the DNA matches it firmly. Clone size is given for some rows only: seen once, a few or many times, or a class if the clone is expanded.

>TRBJ2-5|once|TRBV9|TRBD2
TGTGCCAGCAGCGTGGGCCTTCTAGCGGCAGAGACCCAGTACTTC
CASSVGLLAAETQYF
>TRBJ1-5|NA|TRBV6-1|NA
TGTGCCAGCAGTGAGTCAGAACCCAATCAGCCCCAGCATTTT
CASSESEPNQPQHF
>TRBJ2-1|NA|TRBV11-2|TRBD2
TGTGCCAGCGGCACCGGGACTAGCGCTTCTGAGCAGTTCTTC
CASGTGTSASEQFF
>TRBJ1-1|NA|TRBV11-2|NA
TGTGCCAGCAGCCCAGGGAACACTGAAGCTTTCTTT
CASSPGNTEAFF
>TRBJ1-1|NA|TRBV9|NA
TGTGCCAGCAGCGTAGCTACCGGTGAAGCTTTCTTT
CASSVATGEAFF
>TRBJ2-1|NA|TRBV19|TRBD2
TGTGCCAGTAGTATATTAGCGGGGGCCAATGAGCAGTTCTTC
CASSILAGANEQFF
>TRBJ1-1|NA|TRBV19|TRBD1
TGTGCCAGTAGTATTACAGGGGGCCTGAACACTGAAGCTTTCTTT
CASSITGGLNTEAFF
>TRBJ1-1|NA|TRBV6-5|NA
TGTGCCAGCAGTTACGAAATAGTCCGACTGACTGAAGCTTTCTTT
CASSYEIVRLTEAFF
>TRBJ2-1|NA|TRBV19|TRBD1
TGTGCCAGTAGTATGGGACAGGCCGATTACAATGAGCAGTTCTTC
CASSMGQADYNEQFF
>TRBJ2-5|NA|TRBV12-3/TRBV12-4|NA
TGTGCCAGCAGTCCCGGGGAGACCCAGTACTTC
CASSPGETQYF
>TRBJ2-7|once|TRBV18|TRBD1
TGTGCCAGCTCAAAAGAGGCGGGACAGGCCTACGAGCAGTACTTC
CASSKEAGQAYEQYF
>TRBJ2-5|NA|TRBV14|TRBD1
TGTGCCAGCAGCCAAGAGGCAGGGGGCTATGAGACCCAGTACTTC
CASSQEAGGYETQYF
>TRBJ1-5|once|TRBV23-1|NA
TGCGCCAGCAGCGGACGGACAGCACGCAATCAGCCCCAGCATTTT
CASSGRTARNQPQHF
>TRBJ2-2|NA|TRBV27|TRBD1
TGTGCCAGCAGGCTGACAGGGGGCAACACCGGGGAGCTGTTTTTT
CASRLTGGNTGELFF
>TRBJ2-7|NA|TRBV6-5|NA
TGTGCCAGCAATCAACTAGCCGGAGGCACCTACGAGCAGTACTTC
CASNQLAGGTYEQYF
>TRBJ1-3|NA|TRBV18|NA
TGTGCCAGCTCACCACCGGGGACTTATGGAGTTCTATCTGGAAACACCATATATTTT
CASSPPGTYGVLSGNTIYF
>TRBJ1-3|NA|TRBV11-2|NA
TGTGCCAGCAGCGACCGGGTGGGGAGTGGAAACACCATATATTTT
CASSDRVGSGNTIYF
>TRBJ2-3|NA|TRBV9|TRBD2
TGTGCCAGCAGCGTAGTTGTAGCGGGGGGCGGTACGCAGTATTTT
CASSVVVAGGGTQYF
>TRBJ2-1|NA|TRBV7-9|NA
TGTGCCAGCAGCCTCCGGAGGCTAGAGATGGGGGAGCAGTTCTTC
CASSLRRLEMGEQFF
>TRBJ1-2|many|TRBV3-1/TRBV3-2|NA
TGTGCCAGCAGCCAAATAAGCGGGCAGGTCGGGTCCCGAAGAAACTATGGCTACACCTTC
CASSQISGQVGSRRNYGYTF
>TRBJ2-7|NA|TRBV4-1|NA
TGCGCCAGCAGCACTGGCCCCCTCGGAGGGCTTTGGGAGCAGTACTTC
CASSTGPLGGLWEQYF
>TRBJ1-1|once|TRBV5-1|NA
TGCGCCAGCAGCTTGGGGGCAGTTTTGAACACTGAAGCTTTCTTT
CASSLGAVLNTEAFF
>TRBJ1-6|NA|TRBV9|NA
TGTGCCAGCAGCCCGAGGGCAGGGGACCTTGGGACCCTCCACTTT
CASSPRAGDLGTLHF
>TRBJ1-5|few|TRBV4-1|TRBD1
TGCGCCAGCAGCCAAGGGAGGCCCGGACAGGGAATTAATCAGCCCCAGCATTTT
CASSQGRPGQGINQPQHF
>TRBJ2-1|NA|TRBV5-1|TRBD2
TGCGCCAGCAGCTTTACTAGCGGGGAGCAGTTCTTC
CASSFTSGEQFF
>TRBJ1-2|NA|TRBV19|NA
TGTGCCAGTAGTATGAGGGACACCATGACTATCGGCTACACCTTC
CASSMRDTMTIGYTF
>TRBJ1-1|NA|TRBV27|TRBD1
TGTGCCAGCAGTTTTTACAGGGGGAACACTGAAGCTTTCTTT
CASSFYRGNTEAFF
>TRBJ2-4|NA|TRBV15|TRBD2
TGTGCCACCAGCAGAGGTAGACTAGCGGGAGTCAAAAACATTCAGTACTTC
CATSRGRLAGVKNIQYF
>TRBJ1-1|NA|TRBV3-1/TRBV3-2|TRBD1
TGTGCCAGCAGCCAAGTGAGGGGACAGGGCGTGAACACTGAAGCTTTCTTT
CASSQVRGQGVNTEAFF
>TRBJ2-1|NA|TRBV7-9|TRBD1
TGTGCCAGCAGCCCCCGACAGGGGGCGCCGTACAATGAGCAGTTCTTC
CASSPRQGAPYNEQFF
>TRBJ2-7|NA|TRBV19|TRBD2
TGTGCCAGTAGTTCGATCCTAGCGGTCTACGAGCAGTACTTC
CASSSILAVYEQYF
>TRBJ1-1|NA|TRBV6-5|TRBD1
TGTGCCAGCAGTTTTTCGACAGGGTTGAACACTGAAGCTTTCTTT
CASSFSTGLNTEAFF
>TRBJ1-1|once|TRBV5-6|NA
TGTGCCAGCAGCATCGGGGCTGAAGCTTTCTTT
CASSIGAEAFF
>TRBJ2-1|NA|TRBV4-1|TRBD1
TGCGCCAGCAGCCAAAATGACAGGGGGCATGAGCAGTTCTTC
CASSQNDRGHEQFF
>TRBJ1-1|once|TRBV6-5|NA
TGTGCCAGTCAGGGCGGGGAGAACACTGAAGCTTTCTTT
CASQGGENTEAFF
>TRBJ2-1|NA|TRBV6-5|TRBD1
TGTGCCAGCAAGGGACAGGGGAATTGGGATGAGCAGTTCTTC
CASKGQGNWDEQFF
>TRBJ1-4|NA|TRBV18|NA
TGTGCCAGCTCACACAGGGATGATAATGAAAAACTGTTTTTT
CASSHRDDNEKLFF
>TRBJ2-2|NA|TRBV24-1|TRBD2
TGTGCCACCAGTGGGTTTCCGGGAGGCAATGAAAACGGGGAGCTGTTTTTT
CATSGFPGGNENGELFF
>TRBJ1-2|NA|TRBV6-2/TRBV6-3|TRBD1
TGTGCCAGCAGCGAACAGGGGGCAGGCGGCTACACCTTC
CASSEQGAGGYTF
>TRBJ1-2|once|TRBV6-1|NA
TGTGCCAGCAGTGGATCCCTCGGCAGGGTCGACTATGGCTACACCTTC
CASSGSLGRVDYGYTF
>TRBJ1-3|NA|TRBV10-1|TRBD1
TGCGCCAGCAACGGGCGACAGGGGGTGAGCTCTGGAAACACCATATATTTT
CASNGRQGVSSGNTIYF
>TRBJ1-6|NA|TRBV10-2|NA
TGCGCCAGCAGTGAGTTTCGTCGGGAGGGCACCTCCTATAATTCACCCCTCCACTTT
CASSEFRREGTSYNSPLHF
>TRBJ1-2|NA|TRBV19|TRBD1
TGTGCCAGTAGTAACCGCCTTCGACAGGGTAGGAAGGATGGCTACACCTTC
CASSNRLRQGRKDGYTF
>TRBJ2-2|NA|TRBV28|TRBD2
TGTGCCAGCAAAATAGCGGGAGCAAACACCGGGGAGCTGTTTTTT
CASKIAGANTGELFF
>TRBJ1-4|NA|TRBV5-1|TRBD1
TGCGCCAGCAGCTTGGGCGGCGGACAGGGGAATGAAAAACTGTTTTTT
CASSLGGGQGNEKLFF
>TRBJ1-5|NA|TRBV19|TRBD1
TGTGCCAGTAGTATAGCCCGGACAGGGGGGAGCAATCAGCCCCAGCATTTT
CASSIARTGGSNQPQHF
>TRBJ2-2|NA|TRBV3-1/TRBV3-2|TRBD2
TGTGCCAGCAGCCGCGGACTAGCGGGGGGGCAAACCGGGGAGCTGTTTTTT
CASSRGLAGGQTGELFF
>TRBJ1-4|once|TRBV6-5|TRBD1
TGTGCCAGCAGTTACTCGATAGGGACAGGGGATGAAAAACTGTTTTTT
CASSYSIGTGDEKLFF
>TRBJ2-1|once|TRBV5-6|TRBD2
TGTGCCAGCAGCTTGGAGGCGGGGGGCCGCTACAATGAGCAGTTCTTC
CASSLEAGGRYNEQFF
>TRBJ1-2|NA|TRBV5-6|NA
TGTGCCAGCAGCTCCAGTCCCGGGACATCCCCGGGCACCTTC
CASSSSPGTSPGTF
>TRBJ2-1|NA|TRBV18|TRBD2
TGTGCCAGCTCACCACGGGTGGGGGGGAGCTCCTACAATGAGCAGTTCTTC
CASSPRVGGSSYNEQFF